This TCR beta chain originates from a study of sequential checkpoint blockade in melanoma. Study-wide background: 75 to 95 pretreatment tumor DNA samples were TCRβ immunosequenced.

Treatment: randomized to nivolumab then ipilimumab (arm A) or the reverse (arm B). The sample holds a few counts of this clone. Sequencing used immunoSEQ multiplex PCR; TCRdb keeps in-frame clones, though not all of them. Here the sample spans approximately 2,500 clones, roughly 21% being singletons. CDR1 is ENHRY, CDR2 SYGVKD, per germline. There are 16 residues in the CDR3. Trimming took off 0 bases at V and 7 bases at J, with 17 bases between the two ends. The receptor was derived from a human patient with melanoma. Some clones in this sample may be carry-over from other donors' samples. The source material was tumor tissue (inferred from file names), sampled from a patient given nivolumab and ipilimumab in sequence. This sequence joins TRBV10-3 and TRBJ2-3; D is possibly TRBD1 or TRBD2 (5 bases each). In nucleotides, the CDR3 is TGTGCCATCAGTGAGTCGAGGGGAAAAGGAGTGCATACGCAGTATTTT. Residues: CAISESRGKGVHTQYF.